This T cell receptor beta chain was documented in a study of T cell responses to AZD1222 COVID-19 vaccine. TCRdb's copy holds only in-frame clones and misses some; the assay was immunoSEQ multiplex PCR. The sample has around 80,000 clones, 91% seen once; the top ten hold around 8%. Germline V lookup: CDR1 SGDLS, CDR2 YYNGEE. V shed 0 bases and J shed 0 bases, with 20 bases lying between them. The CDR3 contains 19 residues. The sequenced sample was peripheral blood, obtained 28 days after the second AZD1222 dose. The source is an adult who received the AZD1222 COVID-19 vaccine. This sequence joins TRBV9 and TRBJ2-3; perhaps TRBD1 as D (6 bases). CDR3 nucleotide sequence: TGTGCCAGCAGCGTAGAAGGGCAGGGGCGATCTTTAAGCACAGATACGCAGTATTTT. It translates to CASSVEGQGRSLSTDTQYF.